This record looks at one TCR beta chain sequence and its context. The sample comes from a study of blood T cell repertoires in COVID-19. Background on the study: The United States, Italy and Spain were the sources of the acute and convalescent COVID-19 samples.

Two negative PCRs, clearance, or symptom resolution were required of recovered Cohort 3 donors. This CDR3 is built from 13 residues. CDR1 SGHTA and CDR2 FQGNSA come from the germline V gene. V shed 7 bases and J shed 8 bases, with 17 bases lying between them. TCRdb's table, derived via immunoSEQ multiplex PCR, lists solely in-frame clones and lacks some. The data show 250,000 to 300,000 clones, approximately 90% seen once. Sequenced material: PBMCs or T cells enriched from blood (not recorded which). The receptor was derived from a woman aged 30 to 39 who had recovered from COVID-19. J is TRBJ1-2 and V is TRBV7-2, with D perhaps TRBD1 (6 bases). As DNA, the CDR3 is TGTGCCAGCACCACCTCCCAGGGGCACGGCTACACCTTC. Encoded protein: CASTTSQGHGYTF. The full variable domain, its missing parts supplied by reference TRBV7-2 and TRBJ1-2, is GAGVSQSPSNKVTEKGKDVELRCDPISGHTALYWYRQSLGQGLEFLIYFQGNSAPDKSGLPSDRFSAERTGGSVSTLTIQRTQQEDSAVYLCASTTSQGHGYTFGSGTRLTVV.